Included here is one TCR beta chain sequence, with context. Its antigen specificity is not known. The data were taken from a study of CXCR3-negative and CXCR3-positive naive CD8 T cells (dated by TCRdb to between 2018 and 2021). Regarding the study in general: Some 130 million TRB reads were obtained in total, roughly 1.5 +/- 0.3 million reads per library. Data from about ten donors, pooled across two independent experiments, went into the diversity and physicochemical repertoire analyses. For the TRBV-TRBJ cluster analysis, the naive subsets came from roughly 5 donors, while the memory cells came from 3 donors.

The CDR3 runs 14 amino acids, cysteine and phenylalanine included. The record lacks a DNA sequence. Per the germline V gene, MNHEY is the CDR1 and SVGAGI is the CDR2. For every CD8+ T cell subset, some 310,000 cells were flow-sorted straight into RLT lysis buffer, and each subset was sorted in triplicate. To keep memory contaminants out, a stringent definition of naive CD8+ T cells was applied: CD45RO-CCR7+CD27+CD95-. Peripheral blood mononuclear cells were isolated from buffy coats using standard density gradient centrifugation. A FACSAria III was used to flow-sort naive CXCR3-negative and CXCR3-positive CD8+ T cells. Total RNA was extracted from sorted cells with an RNeasy Mini Kit. Sequencing was performed on a NextSeq 550. The Human TCR Profiling Kit (MiLaboratory) was used to prepare UMI-labeled 5' RACE TRB cDNA libraries. cDNA synthesis used the entire amount of extracted RNA, and PCR amplification then used the entire amount of cDNA produced. Libraries were prepared in parallel with an identical number of PCR cycles. From the authors' description of their analysis: With a requirement of at least two reads per UMI, MIGEC and MiXCR extracted about 48,000 +/- 9,800 unique UMI-labeled TRB cDNA molecules per library. On average, each library contained about 40,000 +/- 10,000 functional in-frame TRB CDR3 nucleotide clonotypes without stop codons. After each sample was downsampled to 5000 UMI-labeled TRB molecules, VDJtools was used to calculate diversity metrics such as normalized Shannon-Wiener and Chao1. VDJtools was used to calculate clonotype-size-weighted physicochemical properties of the central five CDR3 residues, namely interaction energy, strength, volume and Kidera factor 4. The reads went through TCRdb reprocessing, and each CDR3 protein sequence gets one entry with no DNA. The V and J calls and clone size are TCRdb's, not the authors'. The table kept for this sample lists some 54,000 distinct CDR3 sequences. The ten largest clones add up to under 0.55% of the sample.

What the work shows at the level of the full study, not this receptor alone: TRBV-TRBJ usage was similar between naive CXCR3-negative and CXCR3-positive cells from the same donor, while memory cells showed distinct patterns. TRB CDR3s from CXCR3-positive naive cells showed higher hydrophobicity (lower Kidera factor 4), lower energy, and higher strength and volume indices than CXCR3-negative naive cells. Comparably high repertoire diversity was found in both naive subsets, whereas much lower repertoire diversity was found in memory CD8+ T cells. Because surface CD5, which is linked to self-reactivity in mice, was comparable between the naive subsets, TCR interaction strength was also inferred from TRB CDR3 physicochemical properties. Freshly isolated PBMCs were used for most assays because CXCR3 expression went down partially after cryopreservation.

The sample comprised naive CXCR3+ CD8+ T cells from blood. Taken with the paper, the label for cell subset or site translates to: CD45RO-CCR7+CD27+CD95- naive CD8+ T cells expressing CXCR3 (TNR3+). The source is a human donor in good health. Some clones in this sample may be carry-over from other donors' samples. The sequence is built from TRBV6-5 and TRBJ1-5. The CDR3: CASSYSGRNQPQHF.